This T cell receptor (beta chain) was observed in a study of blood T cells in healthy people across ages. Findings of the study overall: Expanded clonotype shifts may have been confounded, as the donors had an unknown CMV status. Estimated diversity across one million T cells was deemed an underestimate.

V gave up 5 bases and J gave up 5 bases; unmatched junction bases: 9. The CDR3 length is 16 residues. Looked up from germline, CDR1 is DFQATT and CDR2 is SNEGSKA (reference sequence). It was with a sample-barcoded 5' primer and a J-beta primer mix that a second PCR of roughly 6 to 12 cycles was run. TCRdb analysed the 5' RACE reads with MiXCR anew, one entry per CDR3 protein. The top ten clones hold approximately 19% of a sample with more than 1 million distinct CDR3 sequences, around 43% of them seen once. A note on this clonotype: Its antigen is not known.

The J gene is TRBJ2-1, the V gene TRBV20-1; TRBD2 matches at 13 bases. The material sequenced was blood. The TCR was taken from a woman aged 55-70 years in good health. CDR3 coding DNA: TGCAGTGCTCGGACTAGCGGGAGTGAGTGGGACAATGAGCAGTTCTTC. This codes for CSARTSGSEWDNEQFF.